The text below deals with one T cell receptor (beta chain). Its specific antigen is unknown. Base quality data are lacking; no much larger clone is found one base away. Participants in the prospective study were aged about 18 to 90 years, lived in under 30 United States geographic areas, and enrolled through a virtual design. In the prospective study, participants were assigned to cohorts based on the clinical history participants reported in a screening survey and a study questionnaire. Exposed participants had been in contact, within 2 weeks of entering the study, with a person who had a PCR-confirmed or clinician-diagnosed case of COVID-19. In the prospective study, whole blood, serum and a nasopharyngeal or oropharyngeal swab were collected from each participant by mobile phlebotomists. Prospective study participants could optionally give additional blood draws and questionnaires over a roughly 2-month period. Blood samples from the prospective study were shipped frozen or at room temperature prior to DNA extraction.

The record originates from a study of blood T cell repertoires in COVID-19 (dated by TCRdb to the early 2020s). Describing the broader study: Collaborator samples came from the United States, Italy and Spain and covered acute and convalescent phases of COVID-19. Samples were obtained from the ongoing ImmuneRACE study (first 160 participants) and from 950 to 1,500 subjects provided by 6 global collaborators. The material from the prospective study consisted of cDNA or gDNA derived from T cells, B-cell-depleted T cells, or PBMCs. Deeply sampled blood TCRbeta repertoires from subjects exposed to, actively infected with, or recovered from COVID-19 were included in the dataset. The repertoires were made available in a free public database intended to serve as a resource for research on the immune response to SARS-CoV-2. Where available, HLA class I and class II types were obtained from metadata supplied by the sample provider rather than from assay-based typing. A de-identified subject ID, COVID-19 status, age in years and sex were almost always included in the sample metadata. The investigation overall reported the following: Clinical and demographic metadata were provided uncurated, with the amount varying by source and participant.

TCRbeta CDR3 regions were amplified from genomic DNA using the immunoSEQ Assay, a bias-controlled multiplex PCR. The authors' pipeline ran thus. The number of nucleated cells in each sample was estimated from the amplification of reference gene primers within the assay. To quantify the absolute abundance of each unique TCRbeta CDR3 rearrangement, sequence reads were collapsed and filtered. For each sample, productive Simpson clonality was calculated as the square root of Simpson's diversity index across productive rearrangements. Not all clones reach the TCRdb copy of this immuneACCESS table, which keeps in-frame sequences only. Checked studies attribute under half of the gap to unresolved V genes and leave the rest unexplained. The V and J calls and clone size come from that table; D and trimming were worked out from the DNA. Across this sample there are 200,000 to 250,000 clones, with over 75% seen only once. Over 3.5% of the sample rests with the top ten.

The germline V gene gives CDR1 as SGDLS and CDR2 as YYNGEE. V is reduced by 0 bases and J by 0 bases, leaving a spacing of 12 bases between them. The CDR3 contains 17 residues, cysteine and phenylalanine counted. Left in the record is the CDR3 DNA by itself, 51 bases read in frame from the first base. The sequencing sample was made of PBMCs or T cells enriched from blood (not recorded which). This TCR derives from a woman in her thirties who had been exposed to COVID-19. The rearrangement combines TRBV9 with TRBJ2-2, with no confidently assigned D gene. The CDR3 reads as follows: CASSVGGKRTNTGELFF. The bases read TGTGCCAGCAGCGTAGGAGGAAAAAGAACGAACACCGGGGAGCTGTTTTTT.